Below, 26 T cell receptor beta chains from the same sample are listed, as sequenced in a study of CD8+ T cells in alopecia areata. Reverse transcribed after extraction, RNA yielded cDNA as the sequencing template. The assay was immunoSEQ multiplex PCR, and TCRdb's table has in-frame clones only and misses some. The sample has 12,000 or so clones, around 63% seen once. Obtained from alopecia areata patients were lesional scalp punch biopsies along with peripheral blood. Sequenced: skin. Receptor source: a human donor with alopecia areata.

The genes are TRBV5-1 and TRBJ1-2, with TRBD1 matching 8 bases. V lost 3 bases to trimming and J lost 6 bases; unmatched junction nucleotides: 7. Germline CDR1 SGHRS, CDR2 YFSETQ. This CDR3 region has 14 residues. For the CDR3, the DNA is TGCGCCAGCAGCTGGACTCAGGGGGCTCATGGCTACACCTTC. Its translation is CASSWTQGAHGYTF.

The chain combines TRBV30 with TRBJ2-2; D unresolved. CDR1 is GTSNPN, CDR2 SVGIG, per germline (reference sequence). This CDR3 region has 14 residues. Trimming removed 5 bases at V and 3 bases at J, with 13 bases between. CDR3 in amino acids: CAWVHRLDTGELFF. CDR3 bases: TGTGCCTGGGTTCACAGATTAGACACCGGGGAGCTGTTTTTT. The variable domain in full, completed from reference TRBV30 and TRBJ2-2, reads SQTIHQWPATLVQPVGSPLSLECTVEGTSNPNLYWYRQAAGRGLQLLFYSVGIGQISSEVPQNLSASRPQDRQFILSSKKLLLSDSGFYLCAWVHRLDTGELFFGEGSRLTVL.

This clone turned up a few times. The chain has TRBV14 and TRBJ2-4; a possible D gene is TRBD1 (5 bases). V was shortened by 4 bases and J by 6 bases, with 7 bases between the two germline ends. CDR1 is SGHDN, CDR2 FVKESK, per germline. The CDR3 sequence is 12 residues long. The CDR3 DNA reads as TGTGCCAGCAGCCCCCAGGGAAACATTCAGTACTTC. This encodes CASSPQGNIQYF.

This chain connects TRBV30 to TRBJ1-1, with D perhaps matching TRBD1 (5 bases). V was clipped by 3 bases and J by 0 bases, with 23 bases between them. Germline values: CDR1 GTSNPN, CDR2 SVGIG (reference sequence). CDR3 size: 18 residues. The CDR3 reads CAWRAGTPKRGLNTEAFF. As DNA, the CDR3 is TGTGCCTGGAGGGCCGGGACGCCTAAAAGGGGCCTGAACACTGAAGCTTTCTTT.

The CDR3 DNA reads as TGTGCCAGTAGTCCCGGCTATGGCTACACCTTC. It is translated as CASSPGYGYTF. This chain uses TRBV19 with TRBJ1-2; D not resolved. V lost 5 bases and J lost 4, with 5 bases in between. This CDR3 region has 11 residues. The germline V gene has CDR1 LNHDA and CDR2 SQIVND (reference sequence). The whole variable domain, filled in from reference TRBV19 and TRBJ1-2, reads DGGITQSPKYLFRKEGQNVTLSCEQNLNHDAMYWYRQDPGQGLRLIYYSQIVNDFQKGDIAEGYSVSREKKESFPLTVTSAQKNPTAFYLCASSPGYGYTFGSGTRLTVV.

This clone came up once. V gene TRBV6-6 combines with J gene TRBJ1-5; D call uncertain. Germline lookup yields CDR1 MNHNY and CDR2 SVGAGI (reference sequence). CDR3 length equals 13 residues. V lost 8 bases and J lost 0, with 8 bases in between. The CDR3 loop is CASDESSNQPQHF. CDR3 nucleotides: TGTGCCAGCGATGAAAGTAGCAATCAGCCCCAGCATTTT.

The chain has TRBV6-6 and TRBJ1-3; D is uncertain. Germline CDR1 is MNHNY and CDR2 is SVGAGI (reference sequence). The CDR3 is 12 residues long. V lost 5 bases and J lost 4, with 6 bases in between. The CDR3 DNA follows: TGTGCCAGCAGTCCGATGGGAAACACCATATATTTT. Translation: CASSPMGNTIYF.

The chain combines TRBV5-1 with TRBJ2-3; a possible D gene is TRBD2 (7 bases). V was clipped by 4 bases and J by 2 bases, with 26 bases between them. The germline CDR1 and CDR2 sequences are SGHRS and YFSETQ. CDR3 length: 19 residues. CDR3 DNA sequence: TGCGCCAGCAGCGATACGATCATACACCGGGGGGCATACACAGATACGCAGTATTTT. It is translated as CASSDTIIHRGAYTDTQYF. The whole variable domain, remainder taken from reference TRBV5-1 and TRBJ2-3, is KAGVTQTPRYLIKTRGQQVTLSCSPISGHRSVSWYQQTPGQGLQFLFEYFSETQRNKGNFPGRFSGRQFSNSRSEMNVSTLELGDSALYLCASSDTIIHRGAYTDTQYFGPGTRLTVL.

The chain links TRBV7-8 to TRBJ2-6, with D perhaps TRBD1 (5 bases). Per germline, CDR1 SGHVS and CDR2 FQNEAQ. The length of the CDR3 is 16 residues. Trimming pared 2 bases from V and 0 bases from J, leaving 8 bases between. DNA of the CDR3: TGTGCCAGCAGCTTAACAGGCTACTCTGGGGCCAACGTCCTGACTTTC. Protein sequence: CASSLTGYSGANVLTF.

This clone was seen only a few times. This chain joins TRBV19 and TRBJ1-2; no reliable D call. CDR1 and CDR2 (germline): LNHDA, SQIVND (reference sequence). V shed 1 base and J shed 4 bases, with 7 bases lying between them. The CDR3 has 13 residues. The CDR3 DNA is TGTGCCAGTAGTATAGCCGCACTCTATGGCTACACCTTC. As protein: CASSIAALYGYTF.

This clone was found a few times. The genes are TRBV2 and TRBJ2-5, with TRBD1 matching over 10 bases. J gave up 4 bases and V 4 bases, and 3 bases lay outside the gene matches. CDR1 is SNHLY and CDR2 is FYNNEI in the germline V gene. The CDR3 consists of 14 residues. CDR3 loop: CASSGQGARETQYF. The CDR3, as DNA: TGTGCCAGCAGTGGACAGGGGGCAAGAGAGACCCAGTACTTC.

This clone was counted a few times. J is TRBJ2-7 and V is TRBV4-2; unclear D gene. CDR3 length: 15 residues. The V gene lost 0 bases and the J gene lost 3 bases, with 12 bases spanning the gap. Germline loops: CDR1 LGHNA, CDR2 YNFKEQ. The DNA for the CDR3 is TGTGCCAGCAGCCAAGACCCGTCGGTGCTCTACGAGCAGTACTTC. Its protein is CASSQDPSVLYEQYF.

The CDR3 nucleotides read TGTGCCTGGAGTGTTAATCCTGGACTAGCGTTTGTCGTTGAGCAGTTCTTC. Amino acid sequence: CAWSVNPGLAFVVEQFF. The rearrangement links TRBV30 to TRBJ2-1, with 9 bases lining up with TRBD2. CDR3 length: 17 amino acids. Losses at the gene ends were 0 bases for V and 9 bases for J; bases not matched to a gene: 15. Per germline, CDR1 GTSNPN and CDR2 SVGIG (reference sequence).

V and J are TRBV23-1 and TRBJ2-7; D remains unclear. TRBV23-1 is placed among ORFs of uncertain function. This CDR3 has 15 residues. Trimming left V 0 bases short and J 6 bases short, with 15 bases between. The CDR3 nucleotides are TGCGCCAGCAGTCAATCGGGCTCGTCGCGGCCCGAGCAGTACTTC. This sequence encodes CASSQSGSSRPEQYF.

The rearrangement joins TRBV13 to TRBJ2-3; D not resolved. V gave up 8 bases and J gave up 4 bases, with 13 bases separating them. The CDR3 sequence is 13 residues long. The germline V gene has CDR1 PRHDT and CDR2 FYEKMQ (reference sequence). The DNA of the CDR3 is TGTGCCAGCCGATTAGTTGGGGCAGATACGCAGTATTTT. Amino acid sequence: CASRLVGADTQYF. Full variable domain (missing parts from reference TRBV13 and TRBJ2-3): AAGVIQSPRHLIKEKRETATLKCYPIPRHDTVYWYQQGPGQDPQFLISFYEKMQSDKGSIPDRFSAQQFSDYHSELNMSSLELGDSALYFCASRLVGADTQYFGPGTRLTVL.

This rearrangement joins TRBV10-3 to TRBJ2-3; D call uncertain. This CDR3 comprises 14 residues. Germline values: CDR1 ENHRY, CDR2 SYGVKD. V lost 6 bases, J lost 4 bases, and 14 bases lay in between. The CDR3 bases are TGTGCCATCAGGGACCCCCGTTTTGCAGATACGCAGTATTTT. It specifies CAIRDPRFADTQYF.

The CDR3 DNA reads TGTGCCAGCAGTGGGCTTTATAGCAATCAGCCCCAGCATTTT. It translates to CASSGLYSNQPQHF. The chain recombines TRBV28 with TRBJ1-5; unclear D gene. V was shortened by 5 bases and J by 0 bases, with 8 bases between the two germline ends. This CDR3 has 14 amino acids. Germline lookup yields CDR1 MDHEN and CDR2 SYDVKM. Looking up the rest from reference TRBV28 and TRBJ1-5 gives the full variable domain: DVKVTQSSRYLVKRTGEKVFLECVQDMDHENMFWYRQDPGLGLRLIYFSYDVKMKEKGDIPEGYSVSREKKERFSLILESASTNQTSMYLCASSGLYSNQPQHFGDGTRLSIL.

The chain is built from TRBV27 and TRBJ2-1; 7 nucleotides align to TRBD2. Germline trimming cut 7 bases from V and 2 bases from J; bases unmatched to any gene: 8. CDR3 length: 15 residues. The V gene's germline CDR1 is MNHEY and CDR2 SMNVEV (reference sequence). CDR3 DNA sequence: TGTGCCAGCAATCTGGGGGGAGGGCCCTACAATGAGCAGTTCTTC. Protein product: CASNLGGGPYNEQFF.

This clone was detected only once. This chain links TRBV7-2 with TRBJ2-5; D is unresolved. V lost 4 bases, J lost 7 bases, and 10 bases lay in between. The CDR3 extends over 12 amino acids. CDR1 SGHTA and CDR2 FQGNSA come from the germline V gene. CDR3 in amino acids: CASSSTYGTQYF. In nucleotides, the CDR3 is TGTGCCAGCAGCTCCACGTACGGGACCCAGTACTTC.

This clone was seen only once. The chain is built from TRBV7-2 and TRBJ2-2; D call uncertain. V lost 1 base and J lost 1, with 7 bases in between. The CDR3 is 15 residues long. Germline V CDR1 and CDR2: SGHTA, FQGNSA. DNA of the CDR3: TGTGCCAGCAGCTTAGTGGTTAAGAACACCGGGGAGCTGTTTTTT. This codes for CASSLVVKNTGELFF.

V and J are TRBV7-2 and TRBJ2-2, with D perhaps TRBD2 (6 bases). CDR3 length equals 14 residues. V lost 6 bases, J lost 2 bases, and 10 bases lay in between. CDR1 SGHTA and CDR2 FQGNSA come from the germline V gene. In DNA form, the CDR3 reads TGTGCCAGCAGGGCGGGACTTAACACCGGGGAGCTGTTTTTT. This encodes CASRAGLNTGELFF.

This clone appeared a single time. This chain connects TRBV7-2 to TRBJ1-1; D is unresolved. The germline V gene has CDR1 SGHTA and CDR2 FQGNSA. Trimming cost V 2 bases and J 3 bases, with 22 bases left between them. The length of the CDR3 is 18 residues. The CDR3 spells CASSLITPRVSVDTEAFF. For the CDR3, the DNA is TGTGCCAGCAGCTTAATTACGCCAAGGGTGAGCGTGGACACTGAAGCTTTCTTT.

The rearrangement uses TRBV11-2 and TRBJ1-4; D not resolved. Germline-derived CDR1 and CDR2 are SGHAT and FQNNGV. This CDR3 spans 13 amino acids. Trimming removed 5 bases from V and 5 bases from J, with 9 bases in between. The CDR3 DNA reads TGTGCCAGCAGCCCAAGAGGGAATGAAAAACTGTTTTTT. Its protein is CASSPRGNEKLFF.

V usage is TRBV7-8 and J usage is TRBJ1-5, with 10 bases lining up with TRBD1. Germline trimming cut 5 bases from V and 9 bases from J; bases unmatched to any gene: 25. The V gene's germline CDR1 is SGHVS and CDR2 FQNEAQ. CDR3 length: 20 amino acids. The CDR3 DNA follows: TGTGCCAGCAGCCTCACATTCCGGGACAGGGGAGGAAAGGGGCCGGCGCCCCAGCATTTT. Protein product: CASSLTFRDRGGKGPAPQHF.

The chain is built from TRBV5-1 and TRBJ1-1; tentative D call: TRBD1 (5 bases). CDR1 is SGHRS and CDR2 is YFSETQ in the germline V gene. This CDR3 region has 16 residues. V lost 1 base to trimming and J lost 1 base, with 14 bases between them. The CDR3 spells CASSLTRRVTNTEAFF. The CDR3 nucleotides are TGCGCCAGCAGCTTGACTCGCAGGGTGACGAACACTGAAGCTTTCTTT.

The chain carries TRBV29-1 and TRBJ1-1; a weak D match, TRBD1 (5 bases). V was shortened by 6 bases and J by 7 bases, with 12 bases between the two germline ends. Germline values: CDR1 SQVTM, CDR2 ANQGSEA. The CDR3 has 11 amino acids. This CDR3 reads CSVARQGEAFF. Written as DNA, the CDR3 is TGCAGCGTAGCCCGGCAGGGTGAAGCTTTCTTT.